The sample holds one count of the clone carrying this T cell receptor (beta chain). As yet, its antigen is unknown. Profiling relied on immunoSEQ multiplex PCR, and the TCRdb table lists in-frame clones only, not all of them. The data contain roughly 97,000 clones, about nine tenths of them singletons. This sample was included in a study of T cell responses to AZD1222 COVID-19 vaccine. Findings and limits, study-wide: Regions left unmutated in variants are reportedly the target of nearly half of spike-specific TCRs. Donors, mostly white British, included more females; clonal diversity was possibly underestimated.

The sequenced sample was peripheral blood, obtained on day 0 of AZD1222 vaccination. The TCR sequence derives from an adult in good health.

CDR3 in amino acids: CASSLLPDNSYEQYF. In DNA, the CDR3 is TGCGCCAGCAGCCTCCTGCCCGACAACTCCTACGAGCAGTACTTC. The chain employs TRBV5-1 and TRBJ2-7; no clear D. The CDR3 is 15 amino acids. The ends were cut back, 4 bases at V and 0 bases at J, with 14 bases in the middle. Looked up from germline, CDR1 is SGHRS and CDR2 is YFSETQ.